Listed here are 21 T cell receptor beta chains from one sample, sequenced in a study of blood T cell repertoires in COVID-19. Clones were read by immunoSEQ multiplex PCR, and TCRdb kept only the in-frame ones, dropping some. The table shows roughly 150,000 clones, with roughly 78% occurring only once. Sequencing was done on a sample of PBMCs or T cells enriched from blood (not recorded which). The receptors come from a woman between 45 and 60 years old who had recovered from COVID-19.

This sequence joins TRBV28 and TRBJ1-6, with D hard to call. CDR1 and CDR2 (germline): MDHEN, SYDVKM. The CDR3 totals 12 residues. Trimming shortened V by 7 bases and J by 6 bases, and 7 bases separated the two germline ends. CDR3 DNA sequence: TGTGCCAGCACGTCGGGTAATTCACCCCTCCACTTT. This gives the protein CASTSGNSPLHF.

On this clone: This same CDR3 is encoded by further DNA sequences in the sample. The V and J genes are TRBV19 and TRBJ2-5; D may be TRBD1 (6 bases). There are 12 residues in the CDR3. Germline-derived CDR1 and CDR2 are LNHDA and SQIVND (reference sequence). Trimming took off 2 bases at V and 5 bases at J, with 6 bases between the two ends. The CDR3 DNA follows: TGTGCCAGTAGTATACAGGGGGAGACCCAGTACTTC. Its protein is CASSIQGETQYF.

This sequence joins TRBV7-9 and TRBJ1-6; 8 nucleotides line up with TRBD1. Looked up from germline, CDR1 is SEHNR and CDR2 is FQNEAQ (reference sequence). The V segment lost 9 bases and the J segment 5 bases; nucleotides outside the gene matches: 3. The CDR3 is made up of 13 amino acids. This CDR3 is CASQGAHNSPLHF. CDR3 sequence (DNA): TGTGCCAGTCAGGGGGCCCATAATTCACCCCTCCACTTT.

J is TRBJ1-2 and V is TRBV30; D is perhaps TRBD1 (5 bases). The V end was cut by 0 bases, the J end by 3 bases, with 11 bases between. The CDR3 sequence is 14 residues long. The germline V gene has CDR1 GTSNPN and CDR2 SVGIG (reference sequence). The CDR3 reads CAWSVPTAYYGYTF. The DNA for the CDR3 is TGTGCCTGGAGTGTACCGACAGCGTACTATGGCTACACCTTC.

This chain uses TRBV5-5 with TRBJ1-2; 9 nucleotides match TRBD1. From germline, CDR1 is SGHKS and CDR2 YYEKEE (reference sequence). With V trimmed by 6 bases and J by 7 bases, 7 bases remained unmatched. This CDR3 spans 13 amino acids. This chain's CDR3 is CASKKQGALGYTF. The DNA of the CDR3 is TGTGCCAGCAAGAAACAGGGGGCGCTTGGCTACACCTTC.

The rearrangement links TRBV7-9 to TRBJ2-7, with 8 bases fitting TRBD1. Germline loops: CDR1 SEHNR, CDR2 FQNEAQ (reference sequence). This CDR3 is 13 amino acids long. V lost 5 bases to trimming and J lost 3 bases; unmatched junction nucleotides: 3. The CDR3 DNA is TGTGCCAGCAGCCGGGGACAGGACTACGAGCAGTACTTC. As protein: CASSRGQDYEQYF.

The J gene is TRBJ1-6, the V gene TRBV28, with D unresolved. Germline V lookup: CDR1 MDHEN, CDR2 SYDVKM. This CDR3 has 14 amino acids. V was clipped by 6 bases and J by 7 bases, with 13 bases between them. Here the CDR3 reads CASRLTPLNSPLHF. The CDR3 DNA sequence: TGTGCCAGCAGGTTGACACCATTGAATTCACCCCTCCACTTT.

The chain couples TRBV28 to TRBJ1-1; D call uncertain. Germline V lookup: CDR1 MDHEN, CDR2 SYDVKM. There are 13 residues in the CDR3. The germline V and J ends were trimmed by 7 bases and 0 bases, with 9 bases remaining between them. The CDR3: CASTLEMNTEAFF. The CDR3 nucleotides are TGTGCCAGCACCTTAGAAATGAACACTGAAGCTTTCTTT.

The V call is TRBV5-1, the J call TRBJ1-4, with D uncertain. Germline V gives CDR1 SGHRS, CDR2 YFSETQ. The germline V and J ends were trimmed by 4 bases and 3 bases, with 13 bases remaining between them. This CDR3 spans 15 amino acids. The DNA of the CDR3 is TGCGCCAGCAGCAGGAGGGTAGGGTCTAATGAAAAACTGTTTTTT. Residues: CASSRRVGSNEKLFF.

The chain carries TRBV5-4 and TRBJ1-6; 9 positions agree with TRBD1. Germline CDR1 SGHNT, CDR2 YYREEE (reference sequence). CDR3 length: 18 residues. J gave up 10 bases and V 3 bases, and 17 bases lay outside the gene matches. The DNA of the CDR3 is TGTGCCAGCAGCTCTGGTCCCGGGACAGGGACCTTAACCTCACCCCTCCACTTT. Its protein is CASSSGPGTGTLTSPLHF.

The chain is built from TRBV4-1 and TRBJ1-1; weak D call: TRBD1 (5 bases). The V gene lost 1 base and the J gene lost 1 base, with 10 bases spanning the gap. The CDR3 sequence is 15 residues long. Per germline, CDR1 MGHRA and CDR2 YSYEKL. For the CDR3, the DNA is TGCGCCAGCAGCCAAGGGGGCAGCCAGAACACTGAAGCTTTCTTT. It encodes CASSQGGSQNTEAFF.

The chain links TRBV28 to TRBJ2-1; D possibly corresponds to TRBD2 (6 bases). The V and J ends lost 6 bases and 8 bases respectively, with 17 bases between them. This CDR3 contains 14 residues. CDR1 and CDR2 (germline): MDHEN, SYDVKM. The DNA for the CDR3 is TGTGCCAGCAGGGGGGGAGGATTTAAGTATGAGCAGTTCTTC. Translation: CASRGGGFKYEQFF.

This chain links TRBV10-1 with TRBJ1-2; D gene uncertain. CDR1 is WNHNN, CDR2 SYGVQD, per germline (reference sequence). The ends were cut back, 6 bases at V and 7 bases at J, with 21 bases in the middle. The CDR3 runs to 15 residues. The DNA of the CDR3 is TGCGCCAGCAGAAGAGCCGGGAGCCTGGGTAGTGGCTACACCTTC. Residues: CASRRAGSLGSGYTF.

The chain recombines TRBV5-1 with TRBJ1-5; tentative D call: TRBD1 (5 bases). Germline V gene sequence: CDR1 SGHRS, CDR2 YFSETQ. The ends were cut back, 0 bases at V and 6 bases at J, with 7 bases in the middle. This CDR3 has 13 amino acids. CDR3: CASSLAGPQPQHF. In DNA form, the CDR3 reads TGCGCCAGCAGCTTGGCAGGGCCTCAGCCCCAGCATTTT.

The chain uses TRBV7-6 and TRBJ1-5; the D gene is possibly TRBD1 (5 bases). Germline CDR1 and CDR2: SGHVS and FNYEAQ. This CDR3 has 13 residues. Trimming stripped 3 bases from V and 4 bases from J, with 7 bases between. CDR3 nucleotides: TGTGCCAGCAGCTTTGGGACTAATCAGCCCCAGCATTTT. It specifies CASSFGTNQPQHF.

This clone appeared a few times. CDR3 sequence reads: CASSFQGGSSYNSPLHF. In DNA form, the CDR3 reads TGCGCCAGCAGCTTTCAGGGTGGAAGCTCCTATAATTCACCCCTCCACTTT. The chain has TRBV5-1 and TRBJ1-6, with a tentative D call TRBD1 (5 bases). V dropped 2 bases and J dropped 0 bases, with 12 bases sitting between them. Germline V gene sequence: CDR1 SGHRS, CDR2 YFSETQ. The CDR3 length is 17 residues.

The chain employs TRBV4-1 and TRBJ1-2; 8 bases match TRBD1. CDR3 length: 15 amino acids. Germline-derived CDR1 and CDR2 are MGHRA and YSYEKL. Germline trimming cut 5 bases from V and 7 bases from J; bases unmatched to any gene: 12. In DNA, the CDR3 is TGCGCCAGCAGCAGTTTCCCCAGGGGGCGCCTTGGCTACACCTTC. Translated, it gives CASSSFPRGRLGYTF.

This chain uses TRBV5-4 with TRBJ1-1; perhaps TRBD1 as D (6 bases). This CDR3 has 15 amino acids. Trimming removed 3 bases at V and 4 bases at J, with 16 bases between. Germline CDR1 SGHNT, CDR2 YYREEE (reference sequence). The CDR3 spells CASSSANNRATEAFF. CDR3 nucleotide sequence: TGTGCCAGCAGCTCCGCTAATAACAGGGCCACTGAAGCTTTCTTT.

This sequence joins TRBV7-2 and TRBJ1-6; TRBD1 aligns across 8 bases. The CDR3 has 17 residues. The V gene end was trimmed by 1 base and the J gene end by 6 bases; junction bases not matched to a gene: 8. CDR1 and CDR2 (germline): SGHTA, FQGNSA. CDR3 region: CASSLVAGGLSNSPLHF. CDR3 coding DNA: TGTGCCAGCAGCTTAGTGGCAGGGGGCTTAAGTAATTCACCCCTCCACTTT. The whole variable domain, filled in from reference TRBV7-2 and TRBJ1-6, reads GAGVSQSPSNKVTEKGKDVELRCDPISGHTALYWYRQSLGQGLEFLIYFQGNSAPDKSGLPSDRFSAERTGGSVSTLTIQRTQQEDSAVYLCASSLVAGGLSNSPLHFGNGTRLTVT.

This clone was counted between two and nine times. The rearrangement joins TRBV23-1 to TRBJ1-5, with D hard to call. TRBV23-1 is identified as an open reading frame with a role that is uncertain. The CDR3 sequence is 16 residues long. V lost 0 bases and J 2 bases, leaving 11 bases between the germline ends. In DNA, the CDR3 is TGCGCCAGCAGTCAATCGAGAGGGTGGGGCAATCAGCCCCAGCATTTT. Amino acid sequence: CASSQSRGWGNQPQHF.

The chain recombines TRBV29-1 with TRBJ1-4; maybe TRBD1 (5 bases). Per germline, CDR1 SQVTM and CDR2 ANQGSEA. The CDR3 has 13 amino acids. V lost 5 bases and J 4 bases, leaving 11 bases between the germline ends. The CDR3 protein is CSVQRGFNEKLFF. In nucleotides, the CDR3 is TGCAGCGTTCAAAGGGGATTTAATGAAAAACTGTTTTTT.